These 5 T cell receptor beta chains originate from one sample sequenced in a study of beta chain features in type 1 diabetes. Reverse transcription of all isolated RNA meant that expressed TCRB transcripts were sequenced. Generated by immunoSEQ multiplex PCR, the TCRdb table keeps only in-frame clones and is missing some. The repertoire holds 900,000 or so clones, with under 20% as singletons. The source material was naive CD4+ T cells from blood. These TCRs come from a woman under 30 in good health.

The chain joins TRBV2 to TRBJ1-3; D not certain. CDR1 is SNHLY, CDR2 FYNNEI, per germline. V lost 7 bases and J 2 bases, leaving 9 bases between the germline ends. The CDR3 is 13 amino acids. In DNA form, the CDR3 reads TGTGCCAGCACCTGGACGACTGGAAACACCATATATTTT. It encodes CASTWTTGNTIYF.

This clone turned up a few times. The chain combines TRBV19 with TRBJ2-2; tentatively, D is TRBD1 or TRBD2 (5 bases each). Trimming shortened V by 0 bases and J by 5 bases, and 13 bases separated the two germline ends. The CDR3 runs 16 residues. The germline V gene has CDR1 LNHDA and CDR2 SQIVND (reference sequence). The CDR3 DNA follows: TGTGCCAGTAGTATAGATGGGTATGGGGGAACCGGGGAGCTGTTTTTT. Residues: CASSIDGYGGTGELFF.

A few counts support this clone. The chain has TRBV18 and TRBJ2-5, with unresolved D. The ends were cut back, 3 bases at V and 6 bases at J, with 14 bases in the middle. Germline lookup yields CDR1 KGHSH and CDR2 LQKENI. This CDR3 contains 14 residues. In nucleotides, the CDR3 is TGTGCCAGCTCACCTATCATCCAAAGACAGACCCAGTACTTC. Protein sequence: CASSPIIQRQTQYF.

This sequence joins TRBV18 and TRBJ2-5; tentative D call: TRBD1 (6 bases). The J call may be wrong; the DNA end is better matched by TRBJ2-7. CDR3 length: 14 amino acids. Germline V gives CDR1 KGHSH, CDR2 LQKENI. The CDR3 reads CASSPSTGPYEQYF. The CDR3 DNA sequence: TGTGCCAGCTCACCTTCGACAGGACCCTACGAGCAGTACTTC.

This clone was seen more than once but under ten times. The CDR3 region has the DNA TGTGCCAGCAGTGAGATACTAGCGGGATTGGAGCAGTTCTTC. Translation: CASSEILAGLEQFF. The genes are TRBV6-1 and TRBJ2-1, with 10 bases aligning to TRBD2. V shed 3 bases and J 10 bases; nucleotides not matched to a gene: 6. The CDR3 consists of 14 residues. CDR1 is MNHNS, CDR2 SASEGT, per germline.